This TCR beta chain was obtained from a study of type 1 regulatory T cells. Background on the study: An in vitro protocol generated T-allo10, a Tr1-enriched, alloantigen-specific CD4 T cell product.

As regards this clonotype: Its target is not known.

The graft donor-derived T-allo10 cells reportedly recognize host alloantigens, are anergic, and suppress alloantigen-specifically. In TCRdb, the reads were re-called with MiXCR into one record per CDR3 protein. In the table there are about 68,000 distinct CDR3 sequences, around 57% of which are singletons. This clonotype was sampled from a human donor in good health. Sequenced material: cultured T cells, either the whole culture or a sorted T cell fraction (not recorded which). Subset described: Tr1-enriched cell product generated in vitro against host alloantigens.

CDR3 coding DNA: TGCAGTGCTAGAGCTGGGCCCGGTGGGGTAGCGGAGTTAGCCAAAAACATTCAGTACTTC. It yields the protein CSARAGPGGVAELAKNIQYF. The rearrangement joins TRBV20-1 to TRBJ2-4; D is possibly TRBD2 (6 bases). Trimming left V 1 base short and J 0 bases short, with 25 bases between. Germline V CDR1 and CDR2: DFQATT, SNEGSKA (reference sequence). This CDR3 comprises 20 residues.